This T cell receptor (beta chain) was documented in a study of blood T cell repertoires in COVID-19. Across the whole study: Italy, Spain and the United States were the sources of the convalescent and acute COVID-19 samples.

Authors' data handling: Amplifying reference gene primers gave estimates of nucleated cell counts. The data were produced by immunoSEQ multiplex PCR, yet TCRdb's version contains in-frame clones alone and is incomplete. Clonal size and the V and J genes are those of that table, whereas D and trimming came from the DNA. The sample shows nearly 95,000 clones, 70% to 80% of them seen only once. The source material was peripheral blood. This receptor was obtained from a human donor in a cohort sampled during active COVID-19.

CDR3 loop: CARKGTGRNEKLFF. The CDR3 nucleotides are TGTGCCAGAAAGGGGACAGGGCGGAATGAAAAACTGTTTTTT. V and J are TRBV7-9 and TRBJ1-4, with 9 bases identical to TRBD1. Germline values: CDR1 SEHNR, CDR2 FQNEAQ (reference sequence). The CDR3 loop spans 14 amino acids. The ends lost 9 bases at V and 5 bases at J; junction bases unmatched: 7.